One sample yielded the 22 T cell receptor beta chains listed below, sequenced in a study of blood T cell repertoires in COVID-19. The assay was immunoSEQ multiplex PCR, and TCRdb's table has in-frame clones only and misses some. This sample has 130,000 to 150,000 clones, with 88% found just once. The material sequenced was peripheral blood. These receptors all stem from a human donor in a cohort sampled during active COVID-19.

This clone showed up just once. The CDR3 sequence is CASSYSLGASRTDTQYF. CDR3 DNA sequence: TGTGCCAGCAGTTACTCCTTGGGGGCCTCGCGCACAGATACGCAGTATTTT. This chain links TRBV6-2 or TRBV6-3 with TRBJ2-3; a weak D match, TRBD1 (6 bases). V lost 0 bases, J lost 1 base, and 14 bases lay in between. The CDR3 is 17 residues long. Germline values: CDR1 MNHEY, CDR2 SVGEGT.

This chain joins TRBV7-8 and TRBJ2-5; D is perhaps TRBD2 (6 bases). CDR3 length equals 15 residues. With 0 bases removed from V and 5 bases from J, the gap between germline ends came to 13 bases. Germline V gene data show CDR1 as SGHVS and CDR2 as FQNEAQ. CDR3: CASSLARWGRETQYF. The CDR3 nucleotides read TGTGCCAGCAGCTTAGCGCGGTGGGGGAGGGAGACCCAGTACTTC.

This clone was recorded a few times. J is TRBJ1-3 and V is TRBV9; D remains unclear. The CDR3 runs to 14 residues. Trimming shortened V by 0 bases and J by 0 bases, and 4 bases separated the two germline ends. Per the germline V gene, CDR1 is SGDLS and CDR2 is YYNGEE. The CDR3 DNA reads TGTGCCAGCAGCGTAGACTACTCTGGAAACACCATATATTTT. Protein: CASSVDYSGNTIYF.

V and J are TRBV19 and TRBJ2-7; maybe TRBD2 (5 bases). CDR3 length: 12 residues. Germline CDR1 is LNHDA and CDR2 is SQIVND (reference sequence). Trimming removed 5 bases from V and 7 bases from J, with 12 bases in between. CDR3 DNA: TGTGCCAGTAGTCTTGGCTCGGGGGAGCAGTACTTC. Protein: CASSLGSGEQYF.

The gene calls are TRBV5-5 and TRBJ2-7; 8 nucleotides agree with TRBD1. Germline CDR1 and CDR2: SGHKS and YYEKEE (reference sequence). This CDR3 comprises 15 residues. V lost 4 bases to trimming and J lost 2 bases; unmatched junction nucleotides: 8. CDR3 DNA sequence: TGTGCCAGCAGCCGACAGGGGCCCTATGCCTACGAGCAGTACTTC. Its translation is CASSRQGPYAYEQYF.

This clone has a single count. The rearrangement joins TRBV5-1 to TRBJ2-7, with 8 bases matching TRBD2. CDR3 length equals 15 residues. The germline V gene has CDR1 SGHRS and CDR2 YFSETQ. V gave up 4 bases and J gave up 2 bases; unmatched junction bases: 8. The CDR3 is CASSPLAGTAYEQYF. The CDR3 nucleotides are TGCGCCAGCAGCCCCTTAGCGGGGACCGCCTACGAGCAGTACTTC.

This chain links TRBV19 with TRBJ2-5; 13 bases are a match to TRBD2. The junction had 2 bases not matched to a gene; V was cut back by 1 base and J by 3 bases. Germline CDR1 reads LNHDA; CDR2 reads SQIVND (reference sequence). The CDR3 spans 16 residues. The DNA of the CDR3 is TGTGCCAGTAGTATAGGAGGACTAGCGGGAGAAGAGACCCAGTACTTC. Amino acids: CASSIGGLAGEETQYF. Combining the CDR3 with reference TRBV19 and TRBJ2-5 gives the whole variable domain DGGITQSPKYLFRKEGQNVTLSCEQNLNHDAMYWYRQDPGQGLRLIYYSQIVNDFQKGDIAEGYSVSREKKESFPLTVTSAQKNPTAFYLCASSIGGLAGEETQYFGPGTRLLVL.

The chain uses TRBV18 and TRBJ2-1; tentatively, D is TRBD1 (5 bases). The length of the CDR3 is 15 residues. Germline values: CDR1 KGHSH, CDR2 LQKENI. V lost 4 bases and J 3 bases, leaving 13 bases between the germline ends. The CDR3 DNA follows: TGTGCCAGCTCACATCAGACAGTGATCTACAATGAGCAGTTCTTC. Encoded protein: CASSHQTVIYNEQFF.

The chain joins TRBV9 to TRBJ2-7; 8 bases are shared with TRBD1. V dropped 0 bases and J dropped 7; count of bases not matched to a gene: 9. This CDR3 is built from 15 residues. Germline loops: CDR1 SGDLS, CDR2 YYNGEE. This CDR3 reads CASSVDGSRGREQYF. In nucleotides, the CDR3 is TGTGCCAGCAGCGTAGACGGGAGCAGGGGGCGGGAGCAGTACTTC.

The rearrangement links TRBV30 to TRBJ2-3; 12 bases fit TRBD2. The V gene end was trimmed by 2 bases and the J gene end by 2 bases; junction bases not matched to a gene: 2. The CDR3 is 15 amino acids. The germline V gene encodes CDR1 GTSNPN and CDR2 SVGIG (reference sequence). The CDR3 here is CAWSRLAGDTDTQYF. In DNA form, the CDR3 reads TGTGCCTGGAGTAGACTAGCGGGGGACACAGATACGCAGTATTTT.

The chain recombines TRBV28 with TRBJ1-1; 7 bases match TRBD1. This CDR3 region has 15 residues. Germline CDR1 MDHEN, CDR2 SYDVKM. V was pared by 5 bases and J by 0 bases, with 6 bases of the junction left unmatched. In DNA form, the CDR3 reads TGTGCCAGCAGTCCACGGGACAGACTGAACACTGAAGCTTTCTTT. Its translation: CASSPRDRLNTEAFF.

The chain carries TRBV18 and TRBJ2-3; TRBD2 agrees at 10 bases. In germline, CDR1 is KGHSH, CDR2 LQKENI. CDR3 size: 17 residues. V gave up 6 bases and J gave up 0 bases; unmatched junction bases: 9. The DNA of the CDR3 is TGTGCCAGCTCTCGAACAGCGGGGGGGCCGAGCACAGATACGCAGTATTTT. Residues: CASSRTAGGPSTDTQYF.

V usage is TRBV30 and J usage is TRBJ1-1; 7 nucleotides agree with TRBD1. J was trimmed by 6 bases and V by 4 bases; bases with no gene match: 8. CDR1 and CDR2 from the germline V gene are GTSNPN and SVGIG (reference sequence). This CDR3 is 13 amino acids long. CDR3 coding DNA: TGTGCCTGGACCCCCGGGACAGCCCCTGAAGCTTTCTTT. Translating it yields CAWTPGTAPEAFF.

The chain uses TRBV5-6 and TRBJ1-6, with 8 bases aligning to TRBD1. Trimming at V came to 2 bases and at J to 7 bases, leaving 11 bases not matched to a gene. The CDR3 length is 17 residues. Germline V gene lookup returns CDR1 SGHDT and CDR2 YYEEEE. CDR3 region: CASSFSWTGTGNSPLHF. As DNA, the CDR3 is TGTGCCAGCAGCTTCTCCTGGACAGGGACGGGGAATTCACCCCTCCACTTT.

The chain couples TRBV27 to TRBJ2-2, with TRBD1 identical over 9 bases. Germline assignment: CDR1 MNHEY and CDR2 SMNVEV (reference sequence). The CDR3 consists of 17 residues. V lost 5 bases to trimming and J lost 3 bases; unmatched junction nucleotides: 10. This chain's CDR3 is CASSDSDRGWDTGELFF. The CDR3, as DNA: TGTGCCAGCAGTGATTCGGACAGGGGATGGGACACCGGGGAGCTGTTTTTT.

In DNA form, the CDR3 reads TGTGCCAGTAGTATTCGACGGGGACAGCCCAATCAGCCCCAGCATTTT. Encoded protein: CASSIRRGQPNQPQHF. This sequence joins TRBV19 and TRBJ1-5, with 7 bases aligning to TRBD1. The CDR3 runs to 16 residues. Germline assignment: CDR1 LNHDA and CDR2 SQIVND (reference sequence). The V segment lost 3 bases and the J segment 3 bases; nucleotides outside the gene matches: 8.

This clone has a single count. The chain links TRBV6-2 or TRBV6-3 to TRBJ1-1; D is uncertain. V was clipped by 2 bases and J by 0 bases, with 7 bases between them. This CDR3 has 14 residues. Germline CDR1 is MNHEY and CDR2 is SVGEGT. The CDR3 here is CASSYKLLNTEAFF. The CDR3 nucleotides read TGTGCCAGCAGTTACAAACTATTGAACACTGAAGCTTTCTTT.

This rearrangement joins TRBV18 to TRBJ1-5; maybe TRBD1 (5 bases). Trimming took off 1 base at V and 4 bases at J, with 8 bases between the two ends. CDR3 length: 14 residues. Germline V CDR1 and CDR2: KGHSH, LQKENI. This chain's CDR3 is CASSPRAGNQPQHF. The CDR3 DNA is TGTGCCAGCTCACCACGGGCAGGGAATCAGCCCCAGCATTTT. Full variable domain (remainder filled in from reference TRBV18 and TRBJ1-5): NAGVMQNPRHLVRRRGQEARLRCSPMKGHSHVYWYRQLPEEGLKFMVYLQKENIIDESGMPKERFSAEFPKEGPSILRIQQVVRGDSAAYFCASSPRAGNQPQHFGDGTRLSIL.

The rearrangement links TRBV12-3 or TRBV12-4 to TRBJ1-1; D uncertain. Trimming took off 9 bases at V and 3 bases at J, with 14 bases between the two ends. This CDR3 region has 13 residues. CDR3 sequence: CASRAPSDTEAFF. CDR3 nucleotides: TGTGCCAGTAGAGCACCTAGCGACACTGAAGCTTTCTTT.

The V call is TRBV6-5, the J call TRBJ1-1, with 11 bases matching TRBD1. V lost 6 bases, J lost 9 bases, and 9 bases stayed unmatched. CDR1 and CDR2 (germline): MNHEY, SVGAGI. The CDR3 contains 14 residues. CDR3 DNA: TGTGCCAGCAGGTCGGACAGGGGGCTCGCTAAAGCTTTCTTT. This codes for CASRSDRGLAKAFF.

The chain links TRBV30 to TRBJ2-5; TRBD2 matches 9 bases. Germline assignment: CDR1 GTSNPN and CDR2 SVGIG (reference sequence). J lost 4 bases, V lost 5 bases, and 5 bases had no gene match. This CDR3 contains 13 residues. This chain's CDR3 is CAWASSGGETQYF. CDR3 nucleotide sequence: TGTGCCTGGGCGAGTAGCGGGGGAGAGACCCAGTACTTC.

This clone was seen a handful of times. This chain connects TRBV27 to TRBJ2-2; the D is unclear. Trimming shortened V by 0 bases and J by 4 bases, and 6 bases separated the two germline ends. This CDR3 is built from 14 residues. Germline V lookup: CDR1 MNHEY, CDR2 SMNVEV (reference sequence). The CDR3 sequence is CASSLSTTTGELFF. The CDR3 DNA follows: TGTGCCAGCAGTTTATCGACAACCACCGGGGAGCTGTTTTTT.